The clone carrying this T cell receptor (beta chain) was recorded many times. Its antigen is unknown. Via MiXCR, TCRdb re-called the 5' RACE reads, giving one row per CDR3 protein. The table records some 57,000 distinct CDR3 sequences, roughly a sixth of them present only once. Overall study results and limits: Tumor Tregs overlapped most with tumor, then blood, naive CD4+ cells.

The CDR3 spans 13 residues. The trim removed 6 bases at V and 8 bases at J, leaving 11 bases unmatched. Germline values: CDR1 DFQATT, CDR2 SNEGSKA (reference sequence). This sequence was found in a female donor with breast cancer. The sample was naive CD4+ T cells sorted from blood. The subset denotes: naive CD4+ T cells, CD4+CD45RA+CD25-. This chain uses TRBV20-1 with TRBJ1-2; 8 positions match TRBD1. Here the CDR3 reads CSAVPGGVLGYTF. CDR3 DNA sequence: TGCAGTGCGGTACCAGGGGGCGTCCTAGGCTACACCTTC.